This T cell receptor beta chain was profiled in a study of blood T cell repertoires in COVID-19. About the research overall: T cells, B-cell-depleted T cells, or PBMCs provided the cDNA or gDNA that served as material.

This table comes from immunoSEQ multiplex PCR, and its TCRdb copy is limited to in-frame clones, with some not included. This sample has hundreds of thousands of clones, with roughly 87% found just once. CDR3 length equals 17 residues. V gave up 4 bases and J gave up 1 base, with 19 bases separating them. Per the germline V gene, CDR1 is LGHDT and CDR2 is YNNKEL (reference sequence). Cohorts were based on clinical histories the participants reported. The TCR originated in a woman in her 30s who had recovered from COVID-19. The chain is built from TRBV3-1 (or the pseudogene TRBV3-2) and TRBJ2-5; D might be TRBD2 (6 bases). What was sequenced was PBMCs or T cells enriched from blood (not recorded which). In DNA, the CDR3 is TGTGCCAGCAGCCCACCGCCGTCGCGGGGAACCCAAGAGACCCAGTACTTC. Its protein is CASSPPPSRGTQETQYF.